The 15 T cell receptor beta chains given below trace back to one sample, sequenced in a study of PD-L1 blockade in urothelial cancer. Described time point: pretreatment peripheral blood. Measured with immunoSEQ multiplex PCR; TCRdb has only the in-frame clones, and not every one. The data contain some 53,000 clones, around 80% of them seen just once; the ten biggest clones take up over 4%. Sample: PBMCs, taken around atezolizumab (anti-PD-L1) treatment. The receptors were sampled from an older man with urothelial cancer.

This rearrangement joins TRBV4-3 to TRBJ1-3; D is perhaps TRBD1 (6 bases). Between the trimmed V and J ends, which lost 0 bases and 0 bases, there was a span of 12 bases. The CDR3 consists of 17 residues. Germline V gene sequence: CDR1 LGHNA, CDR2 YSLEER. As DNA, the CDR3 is TGCGCCAGCAGCCAAGACCCCCCAGGGGCCTCTGGAAACACCATATATTTT. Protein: CASSQDPPGASGNTIYF.

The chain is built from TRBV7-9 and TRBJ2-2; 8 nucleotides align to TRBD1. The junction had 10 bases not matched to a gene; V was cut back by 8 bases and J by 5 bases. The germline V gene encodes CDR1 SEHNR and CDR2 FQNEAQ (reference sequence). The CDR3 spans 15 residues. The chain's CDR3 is CASHDRGDTTGELFF. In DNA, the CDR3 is TGTGCCAGCCACGACAGGGGAGACACTACCGGGGAGCTGTTTTTT.

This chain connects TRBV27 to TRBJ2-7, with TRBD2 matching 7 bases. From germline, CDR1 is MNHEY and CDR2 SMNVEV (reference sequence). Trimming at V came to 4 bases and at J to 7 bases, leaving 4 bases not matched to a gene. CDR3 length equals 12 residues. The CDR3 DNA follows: TGTGCCAGCAGTTCTAGGGGAGGGGAGCAGTACTTC. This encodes CASSSRGGEQYF.

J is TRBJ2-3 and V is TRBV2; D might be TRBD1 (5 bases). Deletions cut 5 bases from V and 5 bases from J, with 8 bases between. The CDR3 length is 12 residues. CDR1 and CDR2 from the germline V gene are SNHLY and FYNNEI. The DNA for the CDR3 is TGTGCCAGCAGTCTCAGGGTAGATACGCAGTATTTT. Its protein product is CASSLRVDTQYF.

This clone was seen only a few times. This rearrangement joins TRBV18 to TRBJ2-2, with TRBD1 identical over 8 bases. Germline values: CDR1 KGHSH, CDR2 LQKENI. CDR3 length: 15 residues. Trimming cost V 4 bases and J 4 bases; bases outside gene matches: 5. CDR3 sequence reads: CASSLGQGGTGELFF. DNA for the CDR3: TGTGCCAGCTCACTAGGACAGGGCGGCACCGGGGAGCTGTTTTTT.

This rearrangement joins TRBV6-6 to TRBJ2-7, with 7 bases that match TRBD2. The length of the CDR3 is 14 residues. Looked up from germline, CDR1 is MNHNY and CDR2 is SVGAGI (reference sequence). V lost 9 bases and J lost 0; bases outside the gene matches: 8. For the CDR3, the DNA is TGTGCCAGTAAGAACGGGGGGAGCTCCTACGAGCAGTACTTC. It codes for CASKNGGSSYEQYF.

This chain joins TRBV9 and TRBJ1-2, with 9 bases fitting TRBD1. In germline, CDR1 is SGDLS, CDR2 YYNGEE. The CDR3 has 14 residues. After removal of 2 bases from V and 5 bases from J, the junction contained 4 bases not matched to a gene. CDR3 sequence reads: CASSVTGQGYGYTF. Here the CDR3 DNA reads TGTGCCAGCAGCGTCACCGGACAGGGGTATGGCTACACCTTC. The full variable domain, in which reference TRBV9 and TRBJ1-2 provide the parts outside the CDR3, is DSGVTQTPKHLITATGQRVTLRCSPRSGDLSVYWYQQSLDQGLQFLIQYYNGEERAKGNILERFSAQQFPDLHSELNLSSLELGDSALYFCASSVTGQGYGYTFGSGTRLTVV.

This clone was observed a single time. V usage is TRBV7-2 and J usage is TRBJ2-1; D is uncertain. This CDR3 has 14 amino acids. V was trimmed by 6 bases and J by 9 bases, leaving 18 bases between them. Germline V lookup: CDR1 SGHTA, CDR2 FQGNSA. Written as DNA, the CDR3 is TGTGCCAGCAGGTCCACCTCGACACCCGGTGAGCAGTTCTTC. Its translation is CASRSTSTPGEQFF.

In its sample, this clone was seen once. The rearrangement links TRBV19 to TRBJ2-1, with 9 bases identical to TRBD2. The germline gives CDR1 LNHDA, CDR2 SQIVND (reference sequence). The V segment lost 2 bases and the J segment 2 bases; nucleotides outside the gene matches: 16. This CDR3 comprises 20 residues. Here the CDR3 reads CASSIRGGRATLLPYNEQFF. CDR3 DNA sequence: TGTGCCAGTAGTATACGTGGCGGGAGGGCAACTCTCCTCCCCTACAATGAGCAGTTCTTC.

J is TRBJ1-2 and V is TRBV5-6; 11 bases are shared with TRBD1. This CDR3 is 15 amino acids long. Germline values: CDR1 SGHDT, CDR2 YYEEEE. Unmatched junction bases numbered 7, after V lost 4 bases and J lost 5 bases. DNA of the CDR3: TGTGCCAGCAGCGGGACAGGGGGGGGTCAGTATGGCTACACCTTC. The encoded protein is CASSGTGGGQYGYTF.

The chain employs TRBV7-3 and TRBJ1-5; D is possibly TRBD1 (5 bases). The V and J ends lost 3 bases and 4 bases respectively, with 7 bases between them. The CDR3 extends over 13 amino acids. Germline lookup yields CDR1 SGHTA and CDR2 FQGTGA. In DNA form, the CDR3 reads TGTGCCAGCAGCTTGACAGAAAATCAGCCCCAGCATTTT. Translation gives CASSLTENQPQHF.

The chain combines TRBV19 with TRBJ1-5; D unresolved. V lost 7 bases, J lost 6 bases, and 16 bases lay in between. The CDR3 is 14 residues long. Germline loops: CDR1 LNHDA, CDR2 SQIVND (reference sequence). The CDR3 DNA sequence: TGTGCCAGTACCCCATCGGGGAGGGCTCAGCCCCAGCATTTT. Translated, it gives CASTPSGRAQPQHF.

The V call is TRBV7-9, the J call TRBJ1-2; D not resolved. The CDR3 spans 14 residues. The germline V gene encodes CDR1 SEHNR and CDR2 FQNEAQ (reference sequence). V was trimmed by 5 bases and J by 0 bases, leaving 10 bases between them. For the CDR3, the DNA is TGTGCCAGCAGCCAAAGCCAGGCTAACTATGGCTACACCTTC. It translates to CASSQSQANYGYTF.

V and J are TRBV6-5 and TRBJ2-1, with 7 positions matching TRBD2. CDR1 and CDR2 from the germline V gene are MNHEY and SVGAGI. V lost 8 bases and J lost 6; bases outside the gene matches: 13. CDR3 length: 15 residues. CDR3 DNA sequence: TGTGCCAGCTCGGCAGCGGGGTTGAAGGGCAATGAGCAGTTCTTC. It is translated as CASSAAGLKGNEQFF.

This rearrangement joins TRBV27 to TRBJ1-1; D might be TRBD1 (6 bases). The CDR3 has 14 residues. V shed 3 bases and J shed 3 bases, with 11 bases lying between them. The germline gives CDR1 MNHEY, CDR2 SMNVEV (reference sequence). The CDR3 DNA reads TGTGCCAGCAGTTTTCAGGGGTGGGACACTGAAGCTTTCTTT. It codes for CASSFQGWDTEAFF.